Below are 30 T cell receptor beta chains sequenced from a single sample in a study of T-cell memory formation after mild COVID-19 (dated by TCRdb to the early 2020s). The library was prepared using 5' RACE. Instrument used: Illumina NovaSeq 6000. The public reads were quality trimmed at Q25 with fastp and then assembled into clones with MiXCR by TCRdb, keeping productive beta chains. CDR3 protein sequences are deduplicated, and each keeps its most common genes and DNA. The sample data list almost 350,000 distinct CDR3 sequences, and 20% to 25% of these were observed just once. Jointly, the top ten make up about 21% of the sample. Sequencing was carried out using PBMCs or a T cell subset sorted from them (not recorded which). These receptors were obtained from a man younger than 30 who had mild COVID-19 (a few samples of this study predate the infection). The sample titles of this study are shuffled in the database, so cell type and time point are left out; the donor was told from shared clones.

This clonotype was observed a few times. The chain employs TRBV7-2 and TRBJ1-5; D is unclear. The V end lost 1 base, the J end lost 6 bases, and 19 bases lay between the germline ends. CDR3 length: 17 amino acids. Per germline, CDR1 SGHTA and CDR2 FQGNSA. In nucleotides, the CDR3 is TGTGCCAGCAGCTTAGGGGTGGGTCCCTGGTCAGGTCAGCCCCAGCATTTT. Translation gives CASSLGVGPWSGQPQHF.

This clonotype has more than one count but fewer than ten. CDR3 in DNA: TGCGCCAGCAGCCAAGATGGGTCTGAGGGGCGTAGGGCTGAAGCTTTCTTT. Its translation: CASSQDGSEGRRAEAFF. The chain carries TRBV4-3 and TRBJ1-1, with D possibly TRBD1 on 5 matching bases. Trimming shortened V by 0 bases and J by 6 bases, and 20 bases separated the two germline ends. In germline, CDR1 is LGHNA, CDR2 YSLEER. The CDR3 contains 17 residues.

This chain uses TRBV6-5 with TRBJ2-1; 8 bases are shared with TRBD2. CDR1 and CDR2 (germline): MNHEY, SVGAGI. Trimming cost V 4 bases and J 6 bases; bases outside gene matches: 8. This CDR3 contains 15 residues. Written as DNA, the CDR3 is TGTGCCAGCAGTTCCGGGAGGGGGGTGTTCAATGAGCAGTTCTTC. Amino acids: CASSSGRGVFNEQFF.

This clonotype was picked up a small number of times. The J gene is TRBJ2-2, the V gene TRBV19; TRBD1 might be the D (6 bases). Trimming took off 3 bases at V and 5 bases at J, with 10 bases between the two ends. CDR3 size: 14 residues. Looked up from germline, CDR1 is LNHDA and CDR2 is SQIVND (reference sequence). CDR3 nucleotide sequence: TGTGCCAGTAGTATTTCCGACAGGACCGGGGAGCTGTTTTTT. Translated, it gives CASSISDRTGELFF.

This clonotype has a handful of counts. The rearrangement uses TRBV24-1 and TRBJ2-1; 15 bases line up with TRBD2. This CDR3 is built from 18 residues. Losses at the gene ends were 2 bases for V and 8 bases for J; bases not matched to a gene: 9. Per germline, CDR1 KGHDR and CDR2 SFDVKD. CDR3 amino acids: CATSDSRTSGGAEDEQFF. CDR3 DNA: TGTGCCACCAGTGATTCTCGGACTAGCGGGGGGGCCGAGGATGAGCAGTTCTTC.

The V call is TRBV5-1, the J call TRBJ2-1, with 8 nucleotides matching TRBD2. The germline V gene has CDR1 SGHRS and CDR2 YFSETQ. The CDR3 is 15 amino acids. V lost 1 base and J lost 5; bases outside the gene matches: 5. CDR3 residues: CASSLLSGVNNEQFF. The CDR3 DNA follows: TGCGCCAGCAGCTTGCTTAGCGGGGTAAACAATGAGCAGTTCTTC.

The V and J genes are TRBV5-1 and TRBJ2-5, with D perhaps TRBD2 (5 bases). CDR1 SGHRS and CDR2 YFSETQ come from the germline V gene. Trimming removed 3 bases at V and 7 bases at J, with 16 bases between. CDR3 size: 14 residues. The CDR3: CASSSPGMPGTQYF. CDR3 coding DNA: TGCGCCAGCAGCTCCCCGGGGATGCCCGGGACCCAGTACTTC.

The genes are TRBV2 and TRBJ2-4; D is possibly TRBD1 (6 bases). The CDR3 has 15 residues. Per germline, CDR1 SNHLY and CDR2 FYNNEI. Deletions cut 2 bases from V and 6 bases from J, with 14 bases between. CDR3 sequence: CASSELTGPGNIQYF. The CDR3, as DNA: TGTGCCAGCAGTGAACTAACAGGGCCGGGAAACATTCAGTACTTC.

The chain links TRBV9 to TRBJ1-4; tentatively, D is TRBD1 (6 bases). CDR3 length: 13 residues. Germline V lookup: CDR1 SGDLS, CDR2 YYNGEE. V was trimmed by 4 bases and J by 8 bases, leaving 12 bases between them. The CDR3, as DNA: TGTGCCAGCAGCCCAGAGGGGGAAGAAAAACTGTTTTTT. This translates into CASSPEGEEKLFF.

V is TRBV27 and J is TRBJ2-1, with D tentatively TRBD2 (6 bases). The CDR3 has 14 amino acids. The germline CDR1 and CDR2 sequences are MNHEY and SMNVEV (reference sequence). Trimming cost V 1 base and J 6 bases, with 10 bases left between them. The CDR3 bases are TGTGCCAGCAGTTTATGGGGGGTGTTCAATGAGCAGTTCTTC. Translation gives CASSLWGVFNEQFF.

This clonotype was detected only a few times. This sequence joins TRBV5-1 and TRBJ2-3; the match to TRBD1 covers 8 bases. Germline V gene sequence: CDR1 SGHRS, CDR2 YFSETQ. The CDR3 spans 14 residues. J gave up 6 bases and V 4 bases, and 7 bases lay outside the gene matches. The CDR3 nucleotides read TGCGCCAGCAGCGTGGACAGGGTGGACGATACGCAGTATTTT. Translated: CASSVDRVDDTQYF.

V usage is TRBV21-1 and J usage is TRBJ2-7; the table assigns TRBD1, which was not confirmed against the DNA. TRBV21-1 is a documented pseudogene. The CDR3 extends over 12 amino acids. CDR3 in amino acids: CASTLTAYEQYV. Here the CDR3 DNA reads TGTGCCAGCACCCTGACAGCTTACGAGCAGTACGTC.

This clonotype was detected ten times or more. The V gene is TRBV5-1, the J gene TRBJ2-2, with D perhaps TRBD1 or TRBD2 (5 bases each). This CDR3 region has 18 residues. The V gene's germline CDR1 is SGHRS and CDR2 YFSETQ. V was shortened by 0 bases and J by 2 bases, with 17 bases between the two germline ends. CDR3 region: CASSLADMGRRNTGELFF. The CDR3 DNA sequence: TGCGCCAGCAGCTTGGCCGATATGGGACGGAGAAACACCGGGGAGCTGTTTTTT.

The sample holds a few counts of this clonotype. The chain couples TRBV14 to TRBJ2-3; 11 nucleotides agree with TRBD2. V trimming: 1 base; J trimming: 4 bases; junction bases outside the gene matches: 4. CDR1 is SGHDN, CDR2 FVKESK, per germline. CDR3 length equals 16 residues. The CDR3 nucleotides are TGTGCCAGCAGCCAAGCCCTAGCGGGGGGCGCAGATACGCAGTATTTT. Protein product: CASSQALAGGADTQYF.

This clonotype came up a few times. The chain combines TRBV10-3 with TRBJ2-7; TRBD1 might be the D (6 bases). The CDR3 is 13 residues long. The V and J ends lost 7 bases and 3 bases respectively, with 13 bases between them. Germline CDR1 is ENHRY and CDR2 is SYGVKD. CDR3 nucleotides: TGTGCCATCACCAGGGGACAAAACTACGAGCAGTACTTC. Encoded protein: CAITRGQNYEQYF.

This clonotype was counted ten times or more. This sequence joins TRBV6-6 and TRBJ2-7; D possibly uses TRBD1 or TRBD2 (7 bases each). This CDR3 has 15 amino acids. Germline CDR1 and CDR2: MNHNY and SVGAGI (reference sequence). V lost 4 bases and J lost 5, with 18 bases in between. CDR3 region: CASSSAGGGRNEQYF. CDR3 nucleotide sequence: TGTGCCAGCAGTTCCGCAGGGGGGGGCCGGAACGAGCAGTACTTC.

V gene TRBV6-2 or TRBV6-3 combines with J gene TRBJ1-1; 11 bases line up with TRBD1. V was pared by 7 bases and J by 10 bases, with 8 bases of the junction left unmatched. The CDR3 runs to 13 residues. Germline CDR1 MNHEY, CDR2 SVGEGT. The CDR3: CASKDRDRGTAFF. CDR3 nucleotides: TGTGCCAGCAAAGATCGGGACAGGGGGACAGCTTTCTTT.

J is TRBJ2-7 and V is TRBV24-1, with D unresolved. Between the trimmed V and J ends, which lost 8 bases and 8 bases, there was a span of 9 bases. The CDR3 is 10 residues long. Germline V CDR1 and CDR2: KGHDR, SFDVKD. The CDR3 nucleotides read TGTGCCACCAATGGGTCGCAGCAGTACTTC. Translating gives CATNGSQQYF.

The rearrangement uses TRBV7-8 and TRBJ1-6; a possible D gene is TRBD1 (5 bases). Deletions cut 5 bases from V and 7 bases from J, with 18 bases between. This CDR3 is built from 16 residues. Germline V gene data show CDR1 as SGHVS and CDR2 as FQNEAQ. The CDR3 spells CASSPRGVAANSPLHF. The CDR3 DNA sequence: TGTGCCAGCAGCCCGAGAGGGGTGGCGGCAAATTCACCCCTCCACTTT.

This clonotype occurred a few times. The V and J genes are TRBV9 and TRBJ2-5; D possibly corresponds to TRBD1 (6 bases). Germline values: CDR1 SGDLS, CDR2 YYNGEE. The V end was cut by 2 bases, the J end by 2 bases, with 10 bases between. The CDR3 length is 14 residues. The DNA of the CDR3 is TGTGCCAGCAGCGTTTGGGACAATCAAGAGACCCAGTACTTC. This codes for CASSVWDNQETQYF.

The chain is built from TRBV7-2 and TRBJ2-3; 12 bases agree with TRBD1. The CDR3 is 15 amino acids. CDR1 and CDR2 from the germline V gene are SGHTA and FQGNSA. Unmatched junction bases numbered 4, after V lost 4 bases and J lost 5 bases. CDR3 DNA sequence: TGTGCCAGCAGCTCGGGACAGGGGGCGATAGATACGCAGTATTTT. It codes for CASSSGQGAIDTQYF. Drawing the rest from reference TRBV7-2 and TRBJ2-3, the complete variable domain is GAGVSQSPSNKVTEKGKDVELRCDPISGHTALYWYRQSLGQGLEFLIYFQGNSAPDKSGLPSDRFSAERTGGSVSTLTIQRTQQEDSAVYLCASSSGQGAIDTQYFGPGTRLTVL.

In its sample, this clonotype was seen a few times. This rearrangement joins TRBV5-1 to TRBJ1-1; no clear D. This CDR3 is 16 amino acids long. CDR1 is SGHRS and CDR2 is YFSETQ in the germline V gene. Trimming took 4 bases from V and 0 from J, leaving 16 bases between them. CDR3 DNA: TGCGCCAGCAGCGACGTAACGGGCACTATGAACACTGAAGCTTTCTTT. Protein product: CASSDVTGTMNTEAFF.

The chain couples TRBV18 to TRBJ1-2; D gene uncertain. Germline CDR1 is KGHSH and CDR2 is LQKENI. The CDR3 totals 15 residues. V lost 3 bases, J lost 4 bases, and 15 bases lay in between. In DNA form, the CDR3 reads TGTGCCAGCTCACCCCCGGGCAGGTCCCCCTATGGCTACACCTTC. The encoded protein is CASSPPGRSPYGYTF.

This sequence joins TRBV7-9 and TRBJ2-5; possibly TRBD2 for D (5 bases). Trimming pared 5 bases from V and 2 bases from J, leaving 12 bases between. The CDR3 is 14 amino acids. In germline, CDR1 is SEHNR, CDR2 FQNEAQ (reference sequence). This chain's CDR3 is CASSAPTIQETQYF. CDR3 in DNA: TGTGCCAGCAGCGCCCCGACTATTCAAGAGACCCAGTACTTC.

This clonotype was observed a single time. The DNA of the CDR3 is TGCAGTGCTCGGGCTCCCGGATCCTACGAGCAGTACGTC. Translated: CSARAPGSYEQYV. This sequence joins TRBV20-1 and TRBJ2-7, with D hard to call. The CDR3 is 13 amino acids. The ends were cut back, 5 bases at V and 1 base at J, with 12 bases in the middle. Germline lookup yields CDR1 DFQATT and CDR2 SNEGSKA (reference sequence).

In DNA, the CDR3 is TGTGCCAGCAGTGAACGGGGCAGAGGAGACACTGAAGCTTTCTTT. Protein: CASSERGRGDTEAFF. The genes are TRBV2 and TRBJ1-1; a possible D gene is TRBD1 (5 bases). There are 15 residues in the CDR3. In germline, CDR1 is SNHLY, CDR2 FYNNEI. Trimming left V 2 bases short and J 3 bases short, with 13 bases between.

This clonotype was recorded a few times. This chain connects TRBV5-1 to TRBJ2-1, with 9 nucleotides matching TRBD2. The V segment lost 0 bases and the J segment 6 bases; nucleotides outside the gene matches: 4. CDR1 SGHRS and CDR2 YFSETQ come from the germline V gene. The CDR3 sequence is 15 residues long. The CDR3, as DNA: TGCGCCAGCAGCTTGGTTAGCGGGAGTACCAATGAGCAGTTCTTC. Translation: CASSLVSGSTNEQFF.

The J gene is TRBJ1-4, the V gene TRBV7-2; D might be TRBD1 (5 bases). This CDR3 region has 17 residues. V was cut by 4 bases and J by 8 bases, with 23 bases left in between. Germline V lookup: CDR1 SGHTA, CDR2 FQGNSA. CDR3 region: CASSSDFEFRGGEKLFF. The CDR3 nucleotides are TGTGCCAGCAGCTCGGACTTTGAATTCCGCGGGGGGGAAAAACTGTTTTTT. The entire variable domain, with the rest obtained from reference TRBV7-2 and TRBJ1-4, is as follows: GAGVSQSPSNKVTEKGKDVELRCDPISGHTALYWYRQSLGQGLEFLIYFQGNSAPDKSGLPSDRFSAERTGGSVSTLTIQRTQQEDSAVYLCASSSDFEFRGGEKLFFGSGTQLSVL.

The V gene is TRBV30, the J gene TRBJ2-3; D might be TRBD2 (7 bases). This CDR3 is 16 amino acids long. Trimming took 5 bases from V and 2 from J, leaving 20 bases between them. Germline loops: CDR1 GTSNPN, CDR2 SVGIG (reference sequence). The CDR3 coding sequence is TGTGCCTGGTTGAAGCGGGACACTCCAATCACAGATACGCAGTATTTT. It specifies CAWLKRDTPITDTQYF.

The gene calls are TRBV5-4 and TRBJ1-4, with a possible D match to TRBD1 (5 bases). Per germline, CDR1 SGHNT and CDR2 YYREEE (reference sequence). The CDR3 length is 13 residues. Trimming shortened V by 1 base and J by 8 bases, and 9 bases separated the two germline ends. DNA of the CDR3: TGTGCCAGCAGCTTGTTCGGGGCAGAAAAACTGTTTTTT. This gives the protein CASSLFGAEKLFF.